This TCR beta chain came from a study of immune evolution from preneoplasia to lung adenocarcinoma. Study background: HLA loss of heterozygosity: roughly 7.5% AIS, 15% MIA, approximately 35% ADC, none AAH.

Assay used: immunoSEQ multiplex PCR; TCRdb lists only in-frame clones, some missing. The table shows 13,000 or so clones, with more than 70% occurring only once. Study findings and constraints: Later-stage lesions seemingly showed higher T cell density and diversity than normal lung. Highest clonality occurred in KRAS-mutant, not EGFR-mutant or double wild-type, nodules.

Between the mid-2010s and the late 2010s, patients underwent resection in Japan or China. About this clone: Antigen specificity is unknown.

The material sequenced was FFPE tissue from an adenomatous hyperplasia lung lesion. This sample's subset: atypical adenomatous hyperplasia (AAH), lung preneoplasia. This TCR was recovered from a person between 50 and 70 years old with lung adenocarcinoma.

The CDR3 loop is CASSLRLGEGTDTQYF. DNA of the CDR3: TGTGCCAGCAGCTTGAGGTTGGGAGAGGGCACAGATACGCAGTATTTT. The rearrangement links TRBV9 to TRBJ2-3, with D possibly TRBD2 on 5 matching bases. CDR3 size: 16 residues. The V gene's germline CDR1 is SGDLS and CDR2 YYNGEE. Trimming removed 4 bases from V and 1 base from J, with 16 bases in between.